Below, 17 T cell receptor beta chains from the same sample are listed, as sequenced in a study of blood T cell repertoires in COVID-19. Method: immunoSEQ multiplex PCR; TCRdb's copy keeps in-frame clones and lacks some. The table lists around 400,000 clones, about 90% of them singletons, with roughly a tenth in the top ten. The sequenced sample consisted of peripheral blood. These receptors all stem from a woman younger than 45 with COVID-19, enrolled during active disease.

V is TRBV4-3 and J is TRBJ2-3; 7 nucleotides match TRBD2. This CDR3 region has 19 residues. Germline CDR1 LGHNA, CDR2 YSLEER. Trimming removed 3 bases from V and 4 bases from J; junction bases left unmatched: 19. For the CDR3, the DNA is TGCGCCAGCAGCCACGAGCTTTATAGCCGGAGGGCGGGGGCAGATACGCAGTATTTT. This codes for CASSHELYSRRAGADTQYF.

The V and J genes are TRBV7-2 and TRBJ2-7; 11 positions match TRBD1. With 4 bases clipped from V and 4 bases from J, the junction kept 6 bases outside the gene matches. Per germline, CDR1 SGHTA and CDR2 FQGNSA. The CDR3 sequence is 15 residues long. The CDR3 DNA reads TGTGCCAGCAGCTCCAGGACAGGGGGCATTTACGAGCAGTACTTC. It yields the protein CASSSRTGGIYEQYF. The full variable domain, with the rest looked up from reference TRBV7-2 and TRBJ2-7, is GAGVSQSPSNKVTEKGKDVELRCDPISGHTALYWYRQSLGQGLEFLIYFQGNSAPDKSGLPSDRFSAERTGGSVSTLTIQRTQQEDSAVYLCASSSRTGGIYEQYFGPGTRLTVT.

V and J are TRBV10-1 and TRBJ2-1, with 7 positions matching TRBD2. This CDR3 is 16 amino acids long. V shed 0 bases, J shed 5 bases, and the junction held 7 bases outside the gene matches. Per germline, CDR1 WNHNN and CDR2 SYGVQD (reference sequence). The CDR3 region has the DNA TGCGCCAGCAGTGAGTCGAGGGCTAGCGGTGACAATGAGCAGTTCTTC. It translates to CASSESRASGDNEQFF.

This clone was counted a single time. The rearrangement uses TRBV3-1 (or the pseudogene TRBV3-2) and TRBJ1-2; 11 bases align to TRBD1. This CDR3 has 15 amino acids. The ends lost 0 bases at V and 8 bases at J; junction bases unmatched: 5. In germline, CDR1 is LGHDT, CDR2 YNNKEL (reference sequence). CDR3 sequence (DNA): TGTGCCAGCAGCCAAGATGGGACAGGGGGTTACGGCTACACCTTC. Protein sequence: CASSQDGTGGYGYTF.

V gene TRBV28 combines with J gene TRBJ1-5; D might be TRBD1 (6 bases). From germline, CDR1 is MDHEN and CDR2 SYDVKM. CDR3 length: 14 amino acids. Deletions cut 7 bases from V and 7 bases from J, with 17 bases between. The CDR3 DNA reads TGTGCCAGCAATAGACAGGCTCTTACACAGCCCCAGCATTTT. Translation gives CASNRQALTQPQHF. The full variable domain, completed using reference TRBV28 and TRBJ1-5, is DVKVTQSSRYLVKRTGEKVFLECVQDMDHENMFWYRQDPGLGLRLIYFSYDVKMKEKGDIPEGYSVSREKKERFSLILESASTNQTSMYLCASNRQALTQPQHFGDGTRLSIL.

This clone was counted once. The J gene is TRBJ2-7, the V gene TRBV5-6; D might be TRBD1 (5 bases). Trimming pared 9 bases from V and 6 bases from J, leaving 19 bases between. From germline, CDR1 is SGHDT and CDR2 YYEEEE. The CDR3 contains 13 residues. This chain's CDR3 is CATNQVGRREQYF. CDR3 in DNA: TGTGCCACCAACCAGGTGGGGCGGCGCGAGCAGTACTTC. Together with reference TRBV5-6 and TRBJ2-7, the CDR3 gives the full variable domain: DAGVTQSPTHLIKTRGQQVTLRCSPKSGHDTVSWYQQALGQGPQFIFQYYEEEERQRGNFPDRFSGHQFPNYSSELNVNALLLGDSALYLCATNQVGRREQYFGPGTRLTVT.

This clone has just a few counts. The genes are TRBV9 and TRBJ2-2, with D perhaps matching TRBD2 (7 bases). Germline CDR1 SGDLS, CDR2 YYNGEE. The CDR3 length is 16 residues. Trimming cost V 4 bases and J 1 base, with 14 bases left between them. This chain's CDR3 is CASSPRGAENTGELFF. The CDR3 DNA reads as TGTGCCAGCAGCCCTCGGGGGGCTGAGAACACCGGGGAGCTGTTTTTT.

A note on this clone: Other DNA sequences of this sample code for an identical CDR3. The rearrangement uses TRBV30 and TRBJ2-7, with TRBD2 as a possible D gene (6 bases). CDR1 and CDR2 (germline): GTSNPN, SVGIG (reference sequence). V lost 0 bases to trimming and J lost 4 bases, with 13 bases between them. This CDR3 region has 14 residues. In DNA, the CDR3 is TGTGCCTGGAGTGTAGGGCTAGCGTTGTACGAGCAGTACTTC. Amino acids: CAWSVGLALYEQYF.

The V call is TRBV7-8, the J call TRBJ2-1, with 11 bases identical to TRBD2. The CDR3 is 15 residues long. V lost 1 base to trimming and J lost 7 bases; unmatched junction nucleotides: 3. Germline lookup yields CDR1 SGHVS and CDR2 FQNEAQ. CDR3 DNA: TGTGCCAGCAGCTTAGTGGCTAGCGGGGGGAATGAGCAGTTCTTC. Translated: CASSLVASGGNEQFF.

The V gene is TRBV7-9, the J gene TRBJ1-2; D not resolved. The CDR3 sequence is 15 residues long. V lost 5 bases, J lost 6 bases, and 19 bases lay in between. Germline lookup yields CDR1 SEHNR and CDR2 FQNEAQ (reference sequence). The CDR3 reads CASSPGRSPANGYTF. The CDR3 region has the DNA TGTGCCAGCAGCCCCGGAAGGAGCCCCGCCAATGGCTACACCTTC.

The V call is TRBV7-3, the J call TRBJ1-3, with D possibly TRBD1 on 6 matching bases. Trimming shortened V by 8 bases and J by 4 bases, and 12 bases separated the two germline ends. The CDR3 length is 13 residues. CDR1 and CDR2 (germline): SGHTA, FQGTGA. CDR3 region: CASRQGPGNTIYF. CDR3 bases: TGTGCCAGCCGCCAGGGGCCCGGAAACACCATATATTTT.

The genes are TRBV14 and TRBJ2-5; the D is unclear. V was pared by 7 bases and J by 5 bases, with 14 bases between. The germline V gene has CDR1 SGHDN and CDR2 FVKESK. The CDR3 sequence is 13 residues long. The DNA of the CDR3 is TGTGCCAGCAACACGAGGCTGGCTGAGACCCAGTACTTC. Amino acids: CASNTRLAETQYF.

The CDR3 DNA is TGTGCCAGTAGCATTGGGACAGTAGCCCAGCCCCAGCATTTT. Its protein is CASSIGTVAQPQHF. This chain links TRBV19 with TRBJ1-5, with TRBD1 matching 7 bases. V lost 6 bases and J lost 7; bases outside the gene matches: 9. Germline CDR1 and CDR2: LNHDA and SQIVND (reference sequence). The CDR3 is 14 residues long. Complete variable domain (other parts from reference TRBV19 and TRBJ1-5): DGGITQSPKYLFRKEGQNVTLSCEQNLNHDAMYWYRQDPGQGLRLIYYSQIVNDFQKGDIAEGYSVSREKKESFPLTVTSAQKNPTAFYLCASSIGTVAQPQHFGDGTRLSIL.

This clone has only one observation. V gene TRBV10-3 combines with J gene TRBJ2-7; the D gene is possibly TRBD1 (5 bases). V shed 6 bases and J shed 3 bases, with 12 bases lying between them. This CDR3 is built from 13 residues. Germline V gene sequence: CDR1 ENHRY, CDR2 SYGVKD. The CDR3 DNA reads TGTGCCATCAGCCTCCAGGGCGGCTACGAGCAGTACTTC. This sequence encodes CAISLQGGYEQYF.

The V call is TRBV6-6, the J call TRBJ2-1, with 7 bases aligning to TRBD2. Trimming removed 6 bases from V and 5 bases from J; junction bases left unmatched: 7. This CDR3 is built from 14 residues. In germline, CDR1 is MNHNY, CDR2 SVGAGI (reference sequence). CDR3 amino acids: CASRKRGGDNEQFF. The CDR3 DNA is TGTGCCAGCAGGAAGCGGGGAGGGGACAATGAGCAGTTCTTC.

The chain uses TRBV2 and TRBJ1-4; no definite D call. The germline V gene encodes CDR1 SNHLY and CDR2 FYNNEI. The V and J ends lost 5 bases and 4 bases respectively, with 2 bases between them. CDR3 size: 11 residues. CDR3 sequence (DNA): TGTGCCAGCAGTTATAATGAAAAACTGTTTTTT. Residues: CASSYNEKLFF.

CDR3 DNA sequence: TGCGCCAGCAGGGTGACAGGGGAGGTTCTCCAAGAGACCCAGTACTTC. Its translation: CASRVTGEVLQETQYF. The chain is built from TRBV10-1 and TRBJ2-5; 8 nucleotides agree with TRBD1. V shed 6 bases and J 1 base; nucleotides not matched to a gene: 10. From germline, CDR1 is WNHNN and CDR2 SYGVQD (reference sequence). This CDR3 is built from 16 residues.